The present TCR beta chain was sequenced within a study of blood T cells in healthy people across ages. Researchers report isolating at least 7 million PBMCs per sample. This clonotype was seen ten or more times. Primed by a sample-barcoded 5' primer and a J-beta primer mix, a second PCR proceeded for roughly 6 to 12 cycles. Each CDR3 protein is one row after TCRdb ran MiXCR on the 5' RACE reads. The table has some 1.4 million distinct CDR3 sequences, 42% seen once. Germline-derived CDR1 and CDR2 are SQVTM and ANQGSEA. V was pared by 2 bases and J by 6 bases, with 11 bases of the junction left unmatched. This CDR3 contains 15 residues.

V gene TRBV29-1 combines with J gene TRBJ2-3, with 7 bases matching TRBD2. Material for sequencing was blood. The receptor comes from a woman aged 18-29 years in good health. The CDR3 loop is CSVEPLAEPGDTQYF. The DNA of the CDR3 is TGCAGCGTTGAACCCCTAGCGGAGCCGGGGGATACGCAGTATTTT.